One sample yielded the 13 T cell receptor beta chains listed below, sequenced in a study of T cells in Graves' hyperthyroidism and ophthalmopathy. Template material for amplifying TCR beta CDR3 regions consisted of RNA transcripts. TCR CDR3 regions were first amplified by RT-PCR with HTBI primers. TCRdb analysed the multiplex PCR reads with MiXCR anew, one entry per CDR3 protein. The table shows roughly 96,000 distinct CDR3 sequences, with around 52% occurring only once. Sequencing was performed on blood. The receptor source for this set is a woman aged 40 to 50 with Graves' hyperthyroidism.

At least ten counts were recorded for this clonotype. The chain is built from TRBV6-5 and TRBJ2-7; 7 nucleotides match TRBD2. V gave up 7 bases and J gave up 0 bases; unmatched junction bases: 6. In germline, CDR1 is MNHEY, CDR2 SVGAGI. The CDR3 has 14 amino acids. The CDR3 nucleotides are TGTGCCAGCAATGCGGGAGTCCTCTCCTACGAGCAGTACTTC. As protein: CASNAGVLSYEQYF.

This clonotype has ten or more counts. This rearrangement joins TRBV6-6 to TRBJ2-7; TRBD1 agrees at 8 bases. Germline CDR1 is MNHNY and CDR2 is SVGAGI (reference sequence). V lost 6 bases and J lost 0; bases outside the gene matches: 7. CDR3 length equals 15 residues. CDR3 DNA sequence: TGTGCCAGCAGACTTCCGGGACAGGCCTCCTACGAGCAGTACTTC. Protein product: CASRLPGQASYEQYF.

In its sample, this clonotype was seen many times. The rearrangement links TRBV12-3 or TRBV12-4 to TRBJ1-1, with D perhaps TRBD1 (5 bases). This CDR3 contains 11 residues. The V end was cut by 6 bases, the J end by 10 bases, with 12 bases between. As DNA, the CDR3 is TGTGCCAGCAGGCGGGCCAGGGCAGCTTTCTTT. Translated, it gives CASRRARAAFF.

The chain has TRBV7-2 and TRBJ2-7; 11 bases agree with TRBD2. This CDR3 is 16 amino acids long. Per the germline V gene, CDR1 is SGHTA and CDR2 is FQGNSA. Trimming at V came to 1 base and at J to 3 bases, leaving 5 bases not matched to a gene. CDR3 residues: CASSLGLAGGLYEQYF. The CDR3 DNA reads as TGTGCCAGCAGCTTAGGTCTAGCGGGAGGCCTCTACGAGCAGTACTTC.

Ten or more counts support this clonotype. The chain couples TRBV15 to TRBJ1-6; D is perhaps TRBD1 (5 bases). With 0 bases removed from V and 15 bases from J, the gap between germline ends came to 12 bases. CDR3 length: 13 residues. The germline CDR1 and CDR2 sequences are LNHNV and YYDKDF (reference sequence). Written as DNA, the CDR3 is TGTGCCACCAGCAGAGAAAGTGGGAGGGGCCTCCACTTT. Amino acids: CATSRESGRGLHF.

This clonotype was observed at least ten times. The chain recombines TRBV15 with TRBJ2-7; D possibly corresponds to TRBD1 (6 bases). CDR1 is LNHNV and CDR2 is YYDKDF in the germline V gene (reference sequence). The CDR3 is 14 amino acids. V was clipped by 2 bases and J by 4 bases, with 12 bases between them. The CDR3 bases are TGTGCCACCAGCAGAACAGGGATAGAGTACGAGCAGTACTTC. Translated: CATSRTGIEYEQYF.

The J gene is TRBJ2-3, the V gene TRBV9; no clear D gene. The CDR3 has 13 amino acids. CDR1 and CDR2 (germline): SGDLS, YYNGEE. V dropped 0 bases and J dropped 8 bases, with 10 bases sitting between them. The CDR3 is CASSVASIGTQYF. The CDR3 region has the DNA TGTGCCAGCAGCGTAGCCTCGATAGGTACGCAGTATTTT.

This clonotype was seen only once. The V and J genes are TRBV14 and TRBJ2-7; 7 nucleotides agree with TRBD1. V shed 7 bases and J 9 bases; nucleotides not matched to a gene: 9. Germline V gives CDR1 SGHDN, CDR2 FVKESK. The CDR3 is 12 residues long. CDR3 nucleotide sequence: TGTGCCAGCAACCAGGGGGATTCGGCGCAGTACTTC. Its protein product is CASNQGDSAQYF.

Regarding this clonotype: Compared with germline, one end of the junction differs, possibly owing to a read error. The chain employs TRBV19 and TRBJ2-7, with TRBD2 identical over 10 bases. The germline V gene encodes CDR1 LNHDA and CDR2 SQIVND (reference sequence). This CDR3 has 15 amino acids. CDR3 bases: TGTGCCAGTAGCCTGCTAGCGGGAGACTCCTACGGGCAGTACTTC. Translated, it gives CASSLLAGDSYGQYF. Together with reference TRBV19 and TRBJ2-7, the CDR3 gives the full variable domain: DGGITQSPKYLFRKEGQNVTLSCEQNLNHDAMYWYRQDPGQGLRLIYYSQIVNDFQKGDIAEGYSVSREKKESFPLTVTSAQKNPTAFYLCASSLLAGDSYGQYFGPGTRLTVT.

The chain joins TRBV2 to TRBJ2-5; the match to TRBD2 covers 12 bases. The CDR3 is 16 residues long. The junction had 12 bases not matched to a gene; V was cut back by 7 bases and J by 6 bases. The V gene's germline CDR1 is SNHLY and CDR2 FYNNEI. The CDR3 spells CASNPLGLAGRKTQYF. The CDR3 region has the DNA TGTGCCAGCAACCCCCTCGGACTAGCGGGAAGAAAGACCCAGTACTTC.

This clonotype was seen ten or more times. The chain recombines TRBV7-2 with TRBJ1-3; 8 bases agree with TRBD1. Germline CDR1 reads SGHTA; CDR2 reads FQGNSA. The CDR3 totals 15 residues. V shed 1 base and J 3 bases; nucleotides not matched to a gene: 2. The CDR3 coding sequence is TGTGCCAGCAGCTTAGAGGACAGGGTTGGAAACACCATATATTTT. As protein: CASSLEDRVGNTIYF.

The chain carries TRBV29-1 and TRBJ1-1; D remains ambiguous. This CDR3 comprises 13 residues. The germline CDR1 and CDR2 sequences are SQVTM and ANQGSEA. The CDR3 loop reads CSSQNGPNTEAFF. DNA for the CDR3: TGCAGTTCCCAAAACGGGCCGAACACTGAAGCTTTCTTT.

The V call is TRBV29-1, the J call TRBJ2-5; 11 positions match TRBD2. In germline, CDR1 is SQVTM, CDR2 ANQGSEA. V was clipped by 5 bases and J by 3 bases; unmatched bases: 2. The CDR3 is 13 amino acids. The CDR3 here is CSVTSGSKETQYF. DNA for the CDR3: TGCAGCGTTACTAGCGGGAGTAAAGAGACCCAGTACTTC.